This T cell receptor (beta chain) was observed in a study of blood T cell repertoires in COVID-19. Study information: The United States, Italy and Spain provided the acute and convalescent COVID-19 samples.

Trimming stripped 7 bases from V and 2 bases from J, with 8 bases between. This CDR3 has 12 residues. The V gene's germline CDR1 is SNHLY and CDR2 FYNNEI. Authors' methods: Quantification of nucleated cells was approximated via reference gene primer amplification. TCRdb keeps only in-frame clones here, not all; method: immunoSEQ multiplex PCR. V, J and clone size are taken as reported in that table, and D and trimming were inferred from the DNA itself. The sample has 200,000 to 250,000 clones, around 85% seen once. Sequenced input: peripheral blood. The chain uses TRBV2 and TRBJ2-5; D is uncertain. This receptor was obtained from a woman in her twenties or thirties who had recovered from COVID-19. Here the CDR3 reads CASNIAQETQYF. In DNA form, the CDR3 reads TGTGCCAGCAATATAGCACAAGAGACCCAGTACTTC. Full variable domain (remainder filled in from reference TRBV2 and TRBJ2-5): EPEVTQTPSHQVTQMGQEVILRCVPISNHLYFYWYRQILGQKVEFLVSFYNNEISEKSEIFDDQFSVERPDGSNFTLKIRSTKLEDSAMYFCASNIAQETQYFGPGTRLLVL.